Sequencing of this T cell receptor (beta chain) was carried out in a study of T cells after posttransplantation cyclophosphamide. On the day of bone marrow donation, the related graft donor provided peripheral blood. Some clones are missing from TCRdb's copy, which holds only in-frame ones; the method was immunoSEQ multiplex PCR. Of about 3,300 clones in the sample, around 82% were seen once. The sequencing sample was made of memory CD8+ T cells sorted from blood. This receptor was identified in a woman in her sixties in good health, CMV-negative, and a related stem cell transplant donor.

The CDR3 nucleotides read TGTGCCAGCACCAACTTGAGGACAGGGAGGGAAGATACGCAGTATTTT. Translating gives CASTNLRTGREDTQYF. V usage is TRBV11-2 and J usage is TRBJ2-3; tentatively, D is TRBD1 (8 bases). With 7 bases removed from V and 5 bases from J, the gap between germline ends came to 22 bases. The length of the CDR3 is 16 residues. The germline CDR1 and CDR2 sequences are SGHAT and FQNNGV.